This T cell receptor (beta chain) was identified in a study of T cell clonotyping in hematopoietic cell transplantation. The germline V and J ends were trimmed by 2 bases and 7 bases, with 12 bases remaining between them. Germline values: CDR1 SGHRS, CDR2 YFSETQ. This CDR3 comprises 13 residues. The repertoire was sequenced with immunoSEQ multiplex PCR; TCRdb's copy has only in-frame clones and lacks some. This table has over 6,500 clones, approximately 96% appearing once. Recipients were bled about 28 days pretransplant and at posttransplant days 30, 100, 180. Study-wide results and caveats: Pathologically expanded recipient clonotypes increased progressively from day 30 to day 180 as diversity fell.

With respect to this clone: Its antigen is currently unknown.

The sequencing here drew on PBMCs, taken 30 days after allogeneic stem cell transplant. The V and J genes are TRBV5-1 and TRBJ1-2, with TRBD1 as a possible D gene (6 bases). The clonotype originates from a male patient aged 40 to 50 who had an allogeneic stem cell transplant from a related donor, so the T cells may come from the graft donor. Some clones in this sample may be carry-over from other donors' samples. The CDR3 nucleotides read TGCGCCAGCAGCTTAGAGGGGGTCGGTGGCTACACCTTC. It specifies CASSLEGVGGYTF.